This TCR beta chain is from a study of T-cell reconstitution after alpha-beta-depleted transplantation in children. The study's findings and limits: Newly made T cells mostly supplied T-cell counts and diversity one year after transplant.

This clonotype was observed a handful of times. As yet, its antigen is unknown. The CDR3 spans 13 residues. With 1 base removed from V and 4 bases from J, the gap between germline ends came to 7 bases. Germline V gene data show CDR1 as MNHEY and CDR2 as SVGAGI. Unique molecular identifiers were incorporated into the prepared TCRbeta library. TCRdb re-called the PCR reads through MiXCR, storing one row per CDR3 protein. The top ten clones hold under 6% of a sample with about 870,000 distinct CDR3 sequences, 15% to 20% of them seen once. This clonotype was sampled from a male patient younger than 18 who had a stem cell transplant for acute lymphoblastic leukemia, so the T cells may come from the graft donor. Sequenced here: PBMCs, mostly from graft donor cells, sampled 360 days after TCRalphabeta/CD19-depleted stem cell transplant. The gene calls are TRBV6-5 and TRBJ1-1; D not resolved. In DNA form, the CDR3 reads TGTGCCAGCAGTTACTGGGCGGGCACTGAAGCTTTCTTT. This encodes CASSYWAGTEAFF.